This T cell receptor beta chain was captured by sequencing in a study of blood T cell repertoires in COVID-19. Study summary: The samples span acute and convalescent COVID-19 from the United States, Italy and Spain. T cells, B-cell-depleted T cells, or PBMCs supplied cDNA or gDNA.

Method: immunoSEQ multiplex PCR; TCRdb's copy keeps in-frame clones and lacks some. The sample comprises about 140,000 clones, approximately 86% of which are singletons, and more than 5% rests with the top ten. The CDR3 is 15 amino acids. CDR1 and CDR2 (germline): LNHDA, SQIVND (reference sequence). Trimming shortened V by 0 bases and J by 2 bases, and 10 bases separated the two germline ends. This sequence joins TRBV19 and TRBJ2-5, with D perhaps matching TRBD2 (5 bases). Sequencing was carried out using peripheral blood. This TCR was recovered from a human donor in a cohort sampled during active COVID-19. CDR3 coding DNA: TGTGCCAGTAGTATAGATCTCGGGGTTCAAGAGACCCAGTACTTC. Encoded protein: CASSIDLGVQETQYF.